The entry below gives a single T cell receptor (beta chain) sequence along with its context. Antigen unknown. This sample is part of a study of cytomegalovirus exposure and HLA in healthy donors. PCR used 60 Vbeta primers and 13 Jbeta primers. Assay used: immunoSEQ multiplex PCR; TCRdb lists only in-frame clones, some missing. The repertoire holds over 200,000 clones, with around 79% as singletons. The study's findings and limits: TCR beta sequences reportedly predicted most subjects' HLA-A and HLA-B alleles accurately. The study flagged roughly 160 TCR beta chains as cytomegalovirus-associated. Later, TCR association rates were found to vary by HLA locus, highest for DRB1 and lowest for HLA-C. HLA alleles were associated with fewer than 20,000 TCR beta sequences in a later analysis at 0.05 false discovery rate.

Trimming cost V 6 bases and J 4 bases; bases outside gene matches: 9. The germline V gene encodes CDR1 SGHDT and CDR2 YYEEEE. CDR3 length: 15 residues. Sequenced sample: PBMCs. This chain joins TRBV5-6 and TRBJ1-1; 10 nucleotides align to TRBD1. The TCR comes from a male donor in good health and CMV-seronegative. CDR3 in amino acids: CASTQAGTGVTEAFF. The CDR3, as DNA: TGTGCCAGCACTCAAGCAGGGACAGGGGTCACTGAAGCTTTCTTT.